This T cell receptor beta chain comes out of a study of T cell repertoires in cytomegalovirus infection. Looking at the study overall: It can be stated that public TCR beta signatures indicated CMV infection as well as a matching HLA type.

TCRdb called the reads again in MiXCR, with one record for every CDR3 protein. The sample shows approximately 630,000 distinct CDR3 sequences, approximately 24% of them seen only once. This clonotype was seen ten or more times. Sequencing was performed on CD8+ T cells from PBMCs. This receptor was obtained from a human donor in good health (CMV status not recorded). Some clones in this sample may be carry-over from other donors' samples.

For the CDR3, the DNA is TGTGCCAGCAGCCCTGAACAGGGGAGCAATCAGCCCCAGCATTTT. It specifies CASSPEQGSNQPQHF. The chain carries TRBV7-9 and TRBJ1-5; 7 bases line up with TRBD1. This CDR3 is built from 15 residues. Germline trimming cut 5 bases from V and 1 base from J; bases unmatched to any gene: 5. Germline CDR1 reads SEHNR; CDR2 reads FQNEAQ (reference sequence).